This entry lists 11 T cell receptor beta chains sequenced from one sample in a study of beta chain features in type 1 diabetes. As every portion of the isolated RNA was reverse transcribed, the sequencing read expressed TCRB transcripts. The table came from immunoSEQ multiplex PCR; TCRdb's copy has only in-frame clones and leaves some out. The table records 200,000 to 250,000 clones, 25% to 30% of them present only once. The sequencing input was central memory CD4+ T cells from blood. These receptors were taken from a man aged 25 to 45 in good health.

This clone was seen once. CDR3 region: CASSLEVSGYEAFF. The CDR3 DNA reads TGTGCCAGCAGCTTGGAGGTCAGTGGCTATGAAGCTTTCTTT. The chain employs TRBV5-6 and TRBJ1-1; no firm D call. Germline V gene lookup returns CDR1 SGHDT and CDR2 YYEEEE. CDR3 length equals 14 residues. V gave up 0 bases and J gave up 7 bases, with 13 bases separating them.

This chain uses TRBV4-2 with TRBJ1-2; D perhaps matches TRBD1 (6 bases). Germline-derived CDR1 and CDR2 are LGHNA and YNFKEQ. Deletions cut 0 bases from V and 4 bases from J, with 15 bases between. CDR3 size: 16 residues. The CDR3 here is CASSQDPLDSSYGYTF. DNA for the CDR3: TGTGCCAGCAGCCAAGATCCCCTGGACAGTTCCTATGGCTACACCTTC.

The genes are TRBV2 and TRBJ2-1, with 7 bases identical to TRBD1. Looked up from germline, CDR1 is SNHLY and CDR2 is FYNNEI. With 5 bases clipped from V and 3 bases from J, the junction kept 4 bases outside the gene matches. The CDR3 has 14 residues. The CDR3 DNA sequence: TGTGCCAGCAGTTTAGGACAGGACTACAATGAGCAGTTCTTC. Amino acids: CASSLGQDYNEQFF.

The chain employs TRBV11-2 and TRBJ2-1; D not resolved. The germline CDR1 and CDR2 sequences are SGHAT and FQNNGV. The CDR3 extends over 11 amino acids. V lost 5 bases to trimming and J lost 13 bases, with 12 bases between them. As DNA, the CDR3 is TGTGCCAGCAGCATCCAGAATAAACAGTTCTTC. Translating gives CASSIQNKQFF.

V is TRBV27 and J is TRBJ2-7, with TRBD1 matching over 8 bases. CDR1 MNHEY and CDR2 SMNVEV come from the germline V gene (reference sequence). CDR3 length: 15 amino acids. The V and J ends lost 5 bases and 2 bases, in that order; junction bases with no gene match: 8. The DNA of the CDR3 is TGTGCCAGCAGTACCCGGACAGGGAACCCCTACGAGCAGTACTTC. This codes for CASSTRTGNPYEQYF.

There are a few counts of this clone. CDR3 loop: CASNGGALDKNIQYF. Written as DNA, the CDR3 is TGTGCCAGCAACGGGGGGGCTCTCGACAAAAACATTCAGTACTTC. J is TRBJ2-4 and V is TRBV6-1; 8 positions agree with TRBD2. V shed 7 bases and J 3 bases; nucleotides not matched to a gene: 8. There are 15 residues in the CDR3. The germline CDR1 and CDR2 sequences are MNHNS and SASEGT.

This chain connects TRBV5-1 to TRBJ2-7; D may match TRBD1 or TRBD2 (5 bases each). Trimming stripped 3 bases from V and 6 bases from J, with 19 bases between. Germline V lookup: CDR1 SGHRS, CDR2 YFSETQ. The CDR3 extends over 15 amino acids. The CDR3 here is CASSWTSGTQSEQYF. The CDR3 region has the DNA TGCGCCAGCAGCTGGACTTCCGGGACCCAGAGCGAGCAGTACTTC.

This sequence joins TRBV4-1 and TRBJ2-1; D may be TRBD1 or TRBD2 (6 bases each). This CDR3 is built from 15 residues. In germline, CDR1 is MGHRA, CDR2 YSYEKL. The germline V and J ends were trimmed by 6 bases and 4 bases, with 16 bases remaining between them. The CDR3 spells CASSPSGAGYNEQFF. DNA for the CDR3: TGCGCCAGCAGTCCTTCGGGGGCGGGTTACAATGAGCAGTTCTTC.

The chain links TRBV5-1 to TRBJ2-7, with TRBD1 matching over 8 bases. Germline lookup yields CDR1 SGHRS and CDR2 YFSETQ. V trimming: 3 bases; J trimming: 4 bases; junction bases outside the gene matches: 9. The CDR3 loop spans 15 amino acids. The CDR3 region has the DNA TGCGCCAGCAGCTCCGGGGACAGGCTACTTTACGAGCAGTACTTC. Encoded protein: CASSSGDRLLYEQYF.

This clone was seen a few times. The chain links TRBV30 to TRBJ2-1; D possibly corresponds to TRBD1 (5 bases). The CDR3 is made up of 11 amino acids. With 7 bases removed from V and 8 bases from J, the gap between germline ends came to 12 bases. In germline, CDR1 is GTSNPN, CDR2 SVGIG (reference sequence). CDR3 residues: CAFKQAHEQFF. CDR3 in DNA: TGTGCCTTCAAACAGGCCCATGAGCAGTTCTTC.

The V gene is TRBV2, the J gene TRBJ2-1; D unclear. V was cut by 8 bases and J by 0 bases, with 11 bases left in between. Germline CDR1 SNHLY, CDR2 FYNNEI. This CDR3 region has 14 residues. This CDR3 is CASGIDFSYNEQFF. CDR3 nucleotides: TGTGCCAGCGGGATAGACTTCTCCTACAATGAGCAGTTCTTC.